This record looks at one TCR beta chain sequence and its context. This receptor's antigen is unknown. No per-base quality is available; no much larger clone lies one base away. These data originate in a study of blood T cells in healthy people across ages (dated by TCRdb to the mid-2010s). In the study overall: In model experiments, roughly one uniquely barcoded TCR beta cDNA molecule per two T cells was captured by template switching. The study measured age-related changes in TCR beta repertoire diversity using deep sequencing normalized with unique cDNA molecular identifiers. Donors were grouped into four age groups: young (average roughly 15 years), middle-aged (39), aged (around 60) and long-lived (over 80). To avoid experimental bias, donors of different ages were distributed randomly across sequencing lanes. The study analyzed two additional independent replicas of 1 million unique cDNA reads from the same blood draw for two donors, one aged 18 to 30 and one aged 80 or older. Broad study findings and their caveats: Observed TCR beta diversity per million T cells fell roughly linearly with age, and a significant reduction was already apparent by age roughly 41. Compared with the aged group, the long-lived group had more naive CD4+ T cells, fewer expanded clones and increased TCR diversity, suggesting age selection. Because the CMV infection status of the donors was unknown, age-related changes in expanded clonotypes may potentially have been confounded. The percentage of naive T cells measured by flow cytometry correlated strongly with observed TCR beta diversity. Since profiling was done on bulk unsorted PBMCs, naive and antigen-experienced compartments could not be conclusively compared. Estimates of total diversity based on one million sequenced T cells were regarded as lower bounds and as underestimates.

Donors were 40 or so systemically healthy Caucasian individuals from Russia aged roughly 6 to 100 years. Roughly 10 milliliters of peripheral blood were drawn from each donor into EDTA-treated Vacutainer tubes. Ficoll-Paque density-gradient centrifugation was used to isolate PBMCs, with at least 7 million per sample. Trizol reagent was used to extract total RNA from the PBMCs, yielding at least 5.5 micrograms per sample. For every donor, flow cytometry on a PBMC aliquot measured the percentage of naive CD45RAhigh/CD27high T cells. Preparation of the library involved 5' RACE. Data came from an Illumina HiSeq 2500. A second about 7 to 11 cycle PCR used a sample-barcoded 5' primer and a J-beta primer mix. Each TCR beta cDNA molecule received a unique molecular identifier from a template-switch 5' adaptor carrying 12 random nucleotides. At least 3 million CDR3-containing paired-end reads were obtained from each sample. First-strand cDNA was synthesized from all RNA with the Mint cDNA synthesis kit, primed by a TRBC-specific oligonucleotide. After uracil-DNA glycosylase treatment, a first 18-cycle PCR used universal primers M1SS and BC2_uni_R on all cDNA. Regarding the original processing steps: For normalization, 1 million high-quality reads, each with a distinct molecular identifier, were randomly selected from each sample. Reads sharing molecular identifiers were discarded rather than binned into consensus sequences. MiTCR, set to a Q25 quality threshold and the strictest error-elimination algorithm, was used for CDR3 identification, clonotype clustering and error correction. A nonparametric unseen species model with Euler transformation was used to estimate lower-bound total TCR beta diversity. In-frame beta chains were kept once TCRdb had trimmed the public reads at Q25 with fastp and called clones with MiXCR. All rows with the same CDR3 protein become a single entry with the most common DNA and genes. TCRdb's processing, not the authors' own work, is the source of the V and J calls. For this sample there are roughly 1,300,000 distinct CDR3 sequences; 59% appear just once. 6.5% to 8% of the sample is taken by the ten largest.

V loses 3 bases, J loses 0 bases, and the germline ends lie 12 bases apart. There are 15 amino acids in the CDR3, from cysteine to phenylalanine inclusive. Just the 45-base CDR3 DNA is kept, in frame starting at base 1. CDR1 and CDR2 are read off the germline V gene as SGHDT and YYEEEE. The sequence was collected from a man aged 18 to 30 in good health. Input material: blood. The rearrangement combines TRBV5-6 with TRBJ1-1; a confident D gene designation cannot be given. The CDR3 here reads CASSSPKRMNTEAFF. The base sequence is TGTGCCAGCAGCTCCCCGAAGCGGATGAACACTGAAGCTTTCTTT.